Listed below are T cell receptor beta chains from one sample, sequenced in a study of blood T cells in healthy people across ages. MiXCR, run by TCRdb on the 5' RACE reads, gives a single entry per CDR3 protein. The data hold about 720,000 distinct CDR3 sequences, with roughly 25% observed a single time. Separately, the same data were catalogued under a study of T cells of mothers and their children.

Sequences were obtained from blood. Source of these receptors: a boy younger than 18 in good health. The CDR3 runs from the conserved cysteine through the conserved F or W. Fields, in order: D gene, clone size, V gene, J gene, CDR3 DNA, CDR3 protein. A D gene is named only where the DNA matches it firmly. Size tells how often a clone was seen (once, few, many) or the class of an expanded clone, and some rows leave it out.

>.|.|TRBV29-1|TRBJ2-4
TGCAGCGTTGTCATAGCTACCGTAGCCAAAAACATTCAGTACTTC
CSVVIATVAKNIQYF
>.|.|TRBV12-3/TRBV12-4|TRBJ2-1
TGTGCCAGCGGCTCAATTTCGAACAATGAGCAGTTCTTC
CASGSISNNEQFF
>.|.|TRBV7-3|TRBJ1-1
TGTGCCAGCAGCTTAATAGGCCGGGACACTGAAGCTTTCTTT
CASSLIGRDTEAFF
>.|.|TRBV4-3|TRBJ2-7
TGCGCCAGCAGCCAAGGGGTAGGGGCGGATCTTTCCTACGAGCAGTACTTC
CASSQGVGADLSYEQYF
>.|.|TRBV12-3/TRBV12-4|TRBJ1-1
TGTGCCAGCAGTTTTAAGGGGAGGACTGAAGCTTTCTTT
CASSFKGRTEAFF
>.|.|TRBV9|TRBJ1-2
TGTGCCAGCAGCCCGACCCTGAGCACTTCTAACTATGGCTACACCTTC
CASSPTLSTSNYGYTF
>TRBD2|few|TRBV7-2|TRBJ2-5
TGTGCCAGCAGCTTAGGACTAGCGGGAGGCAGGGGAAAGACCCAGTACTTC
CASSLGLAGGRGKTQYF
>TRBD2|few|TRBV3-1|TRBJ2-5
TGTGCCAGCAGCCAAGGCCCGGCGGGGGAAGAGACCCAGTACTTC
CASSQGPAGEETQYF
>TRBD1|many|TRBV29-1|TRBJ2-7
TGCAGCGTTGAAGATCTTGCAGGGGGCTACGAGCAGTACTTC
CSVEDLAGGYEQYF
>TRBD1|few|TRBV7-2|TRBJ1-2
TGTGCCAGCAGCGTATATGGACAGGGGAACTATGGCTACACCTTC
CASSVYGQGNYGYTF
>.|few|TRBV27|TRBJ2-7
TGTGCCAGCAGTTCAGGGACCGAATACGAGCAGTACTTC
CASSSGTEYEQYF
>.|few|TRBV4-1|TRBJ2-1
TGCGCCAGCAGCCAAGACGCGGTTAGCTCCTACAATGAGCAGTTCTTC
CASSQDAVSSYNEQFF
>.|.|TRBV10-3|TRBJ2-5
TGTGCCATCAGTCCCGGTGGGGGCGCTCCCAACTTC
CAISPGGGAPNF
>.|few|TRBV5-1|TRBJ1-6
TGCGCCAGCAGCGTAGGACAGTCTAATTCACCCCTCCACTTT
CASSVGQSNSPLHF
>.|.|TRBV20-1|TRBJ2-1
TGCAGTGCTAGTGCTAGCGCGTACAATGAGCAGTTCTTC
CSASASAYNEQFF
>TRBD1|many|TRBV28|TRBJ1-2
TGTGCCAGCAGAATACAGGGGGACGCTAACTATGGCTACACCTTC
CASRIQGDANYGYTF
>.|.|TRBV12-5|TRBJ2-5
TGTGCTAGTGCCATGAGCCCGGGAAGGAAGTTCTTC
CASAMSPGRKFF
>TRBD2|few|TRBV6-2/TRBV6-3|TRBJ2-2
TGTGCCAGCAGCGTAGCACTAGCGGGGGACACCGGGGAGCTGTTTTTT
CASSVALAGDTGELFF
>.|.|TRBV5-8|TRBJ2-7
TGTGCCAGCAGCGGGGGGTGGGAGCAAGTCTACGAGCAGTACTTC
CASSGGWEQVYEQYF
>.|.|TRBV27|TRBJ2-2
TGTGCCAGCAGTTTATGGCAGGGAAGGGGCGGGGAGCTGTTTTTT
CASSLWQGRGGELFF
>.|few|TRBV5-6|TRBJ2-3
TGTGCCAGCAGCAAAAGAGGGTTACAGGGCACACACACAGATACGCAGTATTTT
CASSKRGLQGTHTDTQYF
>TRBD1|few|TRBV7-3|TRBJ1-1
TGTGCCAGCAGTAGACCGGGACAGGGTTTCACTGAAGCTTTCTTT
CASSRPGQGFTEAFF
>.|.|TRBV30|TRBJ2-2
TGTGCCTGGGTGCGGGGCGGACGTACCGGGGAGCTGTTTTTT
CAWVRGGRTGELFF
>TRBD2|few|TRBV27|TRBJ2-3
TGTGCCAGCCTCTCGGGACTAACCACAGATACGCAGTATTTT
CASLSGLTTDTQYF
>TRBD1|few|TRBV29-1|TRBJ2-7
TGCAGCGCTTTGACCGGGACAGACTACGAGCAGTACTTC
CSALTGTDYEQYF
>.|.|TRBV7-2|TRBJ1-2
TGTGCCAGCAGGCGGGGATGGAAGCAGAACTATGGCTACACCTTC
CASRRGWKQNYGYTF
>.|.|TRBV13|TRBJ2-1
TGTGCCAGCAGGCATGCCGGGACGGATTACAATGAGCAGTTCTTC
CASRHAGTDYNEQFF
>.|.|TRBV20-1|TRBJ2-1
TGCAGTGCTCTGGCCGGGACCAAAACGGATGAGCAGTTCTTC
CSALAGTKTDEQFF
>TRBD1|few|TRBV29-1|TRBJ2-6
TGCAGCGTTGAGTCTACGGGACAGGCCAGCTCTGGGGCCAACGTCCTGACTTTC
CSVESTGQASSGANVLTF
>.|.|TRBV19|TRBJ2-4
TGTGCCAGTAGTATCGGCGAAGCAACCAAAAACATTCAGTACTTC
CASSIGEATKNIQYF
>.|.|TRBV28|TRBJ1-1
TGTGCCAGCAGTGAACAGCCTGAAGCTTTCTTT
CASSEQPEAFF
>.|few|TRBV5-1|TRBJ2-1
TGCGCCAGCAGCCCTCCCCGAGCGGTGCATGAGCAGTTCTTC
CASSPPRAVHEQFF
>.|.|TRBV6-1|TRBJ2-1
TGTGCCAGCGAACAGGGTGATTACAATGAGCAGTTCTTC
CASEQGDYNEQFF
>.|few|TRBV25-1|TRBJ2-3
TGTGCCAGCAGTGCCCGCGGGACAGAGACCACAGATACGCAGTATTTT
CASSARGTETTDTQYF
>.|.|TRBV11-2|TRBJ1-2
TGTGCCAGCAGCCCTGGGGGTAGTGGCTACACCTTC
CASSPGGSGYTF
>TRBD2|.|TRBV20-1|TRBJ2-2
TGCAGTGCTAGAGTCGCTAGCGGGACCGGGGAGCTGTTTTTT
CSARVASGTGELFF
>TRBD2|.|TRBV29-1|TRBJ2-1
TGCAGCGTTGTCCCCCCAACCACCTATAGCGGGAGGCATGAGCAGTTCTTC
CSVVPPTTYSGRHEQFF
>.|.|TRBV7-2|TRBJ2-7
TGTGCCAGCAGCTTAGGGGGGGCGGCGAGCTCCTACGAGCAGTACTTC
CASSLGGAASSYEQYF
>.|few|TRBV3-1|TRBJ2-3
TGTGCCAGCAGCCAAGAGGAGGGGGCGCCGAGCACAGATACGCAGTATTTT
CASSQEEGAPSTDTQYF
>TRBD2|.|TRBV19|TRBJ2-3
TGTGCCAGTAGTTCCGGGGTAGCGGGATTAACAGATACGCAGTATTTT
CASSSGVAGLTDTQYF
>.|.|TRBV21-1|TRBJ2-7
TGTGCCAGCAGCAAAAGCCCCGAGAGGGTGTACGAGCAGTACTTC
CASSKSPERVYEQYF
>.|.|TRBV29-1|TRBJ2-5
TGCAGCGTCGAAGGTCTCAACTTTTCGGAAGAGACCCAGTACTTC
CSVEGLNFSEETQYF
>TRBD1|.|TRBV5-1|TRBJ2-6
TGCGCCGGCAGCTTGGGGACAGGGGGCTCTGGGGCCAACGTCCTGACTTTC
CAGSLGTGGSGANVLTF
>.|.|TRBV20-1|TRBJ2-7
TGCAGTGCTAGATTGGACAGTTACGAGCAGTACTTC
CSARLDSYEQYF
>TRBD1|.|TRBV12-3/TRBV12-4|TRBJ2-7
TGTGCCAGCAGGACGGGGACAGGGACCGAGCAGTACTTC
CASRTGTGTEQYF
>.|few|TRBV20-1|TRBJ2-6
TGCAGTGCTAGAGCCCTATCCAGCTCTGGGGCCAACGTCCTGACTTTC
CSARALSSSGANVLTF
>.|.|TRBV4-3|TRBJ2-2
TGCGCCAGCCTCCTAATCACGAACACCGGGGAGCTGTTTTTT
CASLLITNTGELFF
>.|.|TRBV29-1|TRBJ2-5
TGCAGCGACCTCCAAGAGACCCAGTACTTC
CSDLQETQYF
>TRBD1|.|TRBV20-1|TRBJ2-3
TGCAGTGCTAGAGGACAGGGGAGCACAGATACGCAGTATTTT
CSARGQGSTDTQYF
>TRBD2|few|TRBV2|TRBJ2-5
TGTGCCAGCAGTGGTGCGGGAGACCCCTCAGAGACCCAGTACTTC
CASSGAGDPSETQYF
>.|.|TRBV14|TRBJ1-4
TGTGCCAGCAGCCCTTGGGGGGCGCAAGAAAAACTGTTTTTT
CASSPWGAQEKLFF
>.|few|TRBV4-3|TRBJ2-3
TGCGCCAGCAGCCAAGTAGGGCTAAGCACAGATACGCAGTATTTT
CASSQVGLSTDTQYF
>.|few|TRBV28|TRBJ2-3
TGTGCCAGCAGTAAGAACAGGGCAGGTCCAGATACGCAGTATTTT
CASSKNRAGPDTQYF
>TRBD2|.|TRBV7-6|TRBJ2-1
TGTGCCAGCAGCTTAAGGCGGGAGACCTTCCCCGGTGAGCAGTTCTTC
CASSLRRETFPGEQFF
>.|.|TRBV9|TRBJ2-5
TGTGCCAGCAGCGTTGGAGCCCCCACGGGGGAGCAGTACTTC
CASSVGAPTGEQYF